This TCR beta chain was captured in a study of T cell responses to AZD1222 COVID-19 vaccine. Sequencing used immunoSEQ multiplex PCR; TCRdb keeps in-frame clones, though not all of them. The repertoire consists of roughly 200,000 clones, with about 92% occurring once and the leading ten covering more than 0.8%. CDR3 size: 15 residues. V lost 7 bases, J lost 6 bases, and 7 bases stayed unmatched. Germline CDR1 reads KGHDR; CDR2 reads SFDVKD. This TCR was sampled from an adult in good health. The chain combines TRBV24-1 with TRBJ2-1, with TRBD2 identical over 11 bases. Source: peripheral blood, taken on day 0 of MenACWY control vaccination. The CDR3 DNA follows: TGTGCCACCAGCGTAGCGGGGGGGCTTAGCAATGAGCAGTTCTTC. This gives the protein CATSVAGGLSNEQFF.